This T cell receptor beta chain was found in a study of shared clonotypes between healthy human individuals. Study summary: Each donor had three CD4 naive, three CD4 memory, two CD8 naive and one CD8 memory plate. Study-wide results and caveats: Only blood underwent sampling, and tissue repertoires likely differ.

With regard to this clone: Its matching antigen is unknown.

Germline V gives CDR1 MDHEN, CDR2 SYDVKM. The CDR3 consists of 17 residues. Germline trimming cut 5 bases from V and 3 bases from J; bases unmatched to any gene: 13. In the sorted-subset replicate PCRs, about 200 ng DNA, 25,000 to 30,000 T cell genomes, was used. Clones were read by immunoSEQ multiplex PCR, and TCRdb kept only the in-frame ones, dropping some. In the table there are about 660,000 clones, approximately 79% of which are singletons. The sequence was collected from a woman between 25 and 40 years old in good health. This chain uses TRBV28 with TRBJ2-7, with 10 bases matching TRBD2. The source material was memory CD4+ T cells sorted from blood. The subset is: CD45RA-negative fraction. The CDR3 sequence: CASSPSGRGIKDYEQYF. The CDR3 coding sequence is TGTGCCAGCAGTCCTAGCGGGAGAGGCATCAAGGACTACGAGCAGTACTTC. Together with reference TRBV28 and TRBJ2-7, the CDR3 gives the full variable domain: DVKVTQSSRYLVKRTGEKVFLECVQDMDHENMFWYRQDPGLGLRLIYFSYDVKMKEKGDIPEGYSVSREKKERFSLILESASTNQTSMYLCASSPSGRGIKDYEQYFGPGTRLTVT.